A selection of T cell receptor beta chains follows, all from one sample in a study of T cell changes during pregnancy in multiple sclerosis. The repertoire was sequenced with immunoSEQ multiplex PCR; TCRdb's copy has only in-frame clones and lacks some. In the table there are roughly 11,000 clones, around 94% of which are singletons. The specimen comprised CD4+ T cells from peripheral blood mononuclear cells, sampled before pregnancy. The receptors shown here come from a female donor with multiple sclerosis, enrolled in a pregnancy study. CDR3s include the opening cysteine and the closing phenylalanine or tryptophan. D genes are given only for firm matches. The size of a clone is reported for some rows only, either as once, few or many, or as a class for expanded clones.

TRBV5-4,TRBD2,TRBJ2-1,-,CASSLKAGGSYNEQFF,TGTGCCAGCAGCTTGAAAGCGGGGGGCTCCTACAATGAGCAGTTCTTC
TRBV19,-,TRBJ1-4,-,CASSPQQGMGWEKLFF,TGTGCCAGTAGCCCTCAACAGGGAATGGGCTGGGAAAAACTGTTTTTT
TRBV14,-,TRBJ1-1,-,CASSQWRQLNTEAFF,TGTGCCAGCAGCCAATGGCGACAGTTGAACACTGAAGCTTTCTTT
TRBV5-1,-,TRBJ2-1,once,CASSSIAALSYNEQFF,TGCGCCAGCAGCTCCATAGCGGCGTTATCCTACAATGAGCAGTTCTTC
TRBV4-2,TRBD1,TRBJ1-2,-,CASSQDLGTGEYGYTF,TGTGCCAGCAGCCAAGACTTGGGGACAGGGGAATATGGCTACACCTTC
TRBV9,-,TRBJ2-5,-,CASSVDGGLRETQYF,TGTGCCAGCAGCGTTGATGGGGGGTTAAGGGAGACCCAGTACTTC
TRBV7-9,TRBD1,TRBJ2-3,-,CASSLGQVFTDTQYF,TGTGCCAGCAGCCTGGGACAGGTTTTCACAGATACGCAGTATTTT
TRBV27,-,TRBJ1-1,-,CASSFLTGMNTEAFF,TGTGCCAGCAGTTTCCTAACAGGGATGAACACTGAAGCTTTCTTT
TRBV6-1,-,TRBJ1-4,-,CASSFSNLPGEKLFF,TGTGCCAGCAGTTTTTCCAACCTCCCAGGTGAAAAACTGTTTTTT
TRBV2,TRBD1,TRBJ2-2,-,CASMGGRGRSTGELFF,TGTGCCAGCATGGGGGGCAGGGGGCGAAGCACCGGGGAGCTGTTTTTT
TRBV6-9,-,TRBJ1-6,-,CASKNKGNSPLHF,TGTGCCAGCAAAAACAAGGGGAATTCACCCCTCCACTTT
TRBV6-5,TRBD2,TRBJ2-3,-,CASSYTSGFITDTQYF,TGTGCCAGCAGTTACACTAGCGGGTTTATCACAGATACGCAGTATTTT
TRBV6-1,TRBD1,TRBJ1-5,-,CASSGGQGVQPQHF,TGTGCCAGCAGTGGGGGACAGGGGGTTCAGCCCCAGCATTTT
TRBV6-5,TRBD2,TRBJ2-2,-,CASRWRGREELFF,TGTGCCAGCAGGTGGCGGGGGAGGGAGGAGCTGTTTTTT
TRBV5-4,-,TRBJ1-2,-,CASSLAFRQGLSKGYTF,TGTGCCAGCAGCTTGGCTTTCCGGCAGGGCCTTTCGAAGGGCTACACCTTC
TRBV5-6,TRBD2,TRBJ2-3,-,CASGFSGGHTDTQYF,TGTGCCAGCGGTTTTAGCGGGGGACACACAGATACGCAGTATTTT
TRBV5-1,TRBD1,TRBJ2-4,-,CASSRTGGTKNIQYF,TGCGCCAGCAGCCGGACAGGGGGCACCAAAAACATTCAGTACTTC
TRBV6-5,-,TRBJ1-2,-,CASSYSRVNYGYTF,TGTGCCAGCAGTTACTCCAGGGTTAACTATGGCTACACCTTC
TRBV10-3,-,TRBJ1-1,-,CAISDGGGGTEAFF,TGTGCCATCAGTGACGGGGGCGGGGGGACTGAAGCTTTCTTT
TRBV7-7,-,TRBJ1-1,few,CASSLDRNTEAFF,TGTGCTAGCAGCCTAGACAGGAACACTGAAGCTTTCTTT
TRBV9,-,TRBJ2-7,-,CASSVAQGYEQYF,TGTGCCAGCAGCGTCGCCCAGGGCTACGAGCAGTACTTC
TRBV4-1,TRBD2,TRBJ2-2,-,CASSQSVSRGANTGELFF,TGCGCCAGCAGCCAAAGTGTCTCCCGGGGGGCGAACACCGGGGAGCTGTTTTTT
TRBV27,-,TRBJ2-7,-,CASSLRFSYEQYF,TGTGCCAGCAGTTTGAGATTCTCCTACGAGCAGTACTTC
TRBV19,-,TRBJ1-5,-,CASGIIQGTGQPQHF,TGTGCCAGCGGGATTATACAGGGAACAGGACAGCCCCAGCATTTT
TRBV6-1,TRBD2,TRBJ2-7,-,CASSQGVAGEYEQYF,TGTGCCAGCTCCCAAGGCGTAGCGGGGGAATACGAGCAGTACTTC
TRBV11-1,-,TRBJ2-2,-,CASSLHPPGSPSTGELFF,TGTGCCAGCAGCTTACACCCCCCCGGGTCGCCATCCACCGGGGAGCTGTTTTTT
TRBV6-1,-,TRBJ2-3,once,CASSELRTSSTDTQYF,TGTGCCAGCAGTGAACTCCGTACCAGTAGCACAGATACGCAGTATTTT
TRBV9,TRBD1,TRBJ1-2,-,CASNRDSDRVKGYTF,TGTGCCAGCAACAGGGACTCGGACAGGGTAAAGGGCTACACCTTC
TRBV5-4,-,TRBJ1-6,-,CASSQNQGRDSPLHF,TGTGCCAGCAGCCAAAATCAGGGGAGGGATTCACCCCTCCACTTT
TRBV27,-,TRBJ1-2,-,CASSLWAGKDRTNYGYTF,TGTGCCAGCAGTCTGTGGGCCGGAAAGGACAGAACTAACTATGGCTACACCTTC
TRBV7-2,-,TRBJ2-7,-,CASSLAGQSIYEQYF,TGTGCCAGCAGCTTGGCGGGACAGTCGATCTACGAGCAGTACTTC
TRBV6-6,-,TRBJ1-4,-,CATGGFGANEKLFF,TGTGCCACGGGTGGGTTCGGGGCTAATGAAAAACTGTTTTTT
TRBV5-1,-,TRBJ2-3,-,CASSPDSSTDTQYF,TGCGCCAGCAGCCCTGACAGTAGCACAGATACGCAGTATTTT
TRBV18,-,TRBJ2-7,medium-sized,CASSPSPGNEQYF,TGTGCCAGCTCACCTTCCCCCGGGAACGAGCAGTACTTC
TRBV7-3,-,TRBJ1-1,-,CASSVRHHTEAFF,TGTGCCAGCAGCGTTAGACATCACACTGAAGCTTTCTTT
TRBV20-1,-,TRBJ1-2,once,CSAAQDYGYTF,TGCAGTGCTGCTCAGGACTATGGCTACACCTTC
TRBV19,TRBD1,TRBJ2-2,-,CASSSQGVGELFF,TGTGCCAGTAGTTCACAGGGGGTCGGGGAGCTGTTTTTT
TRBV19,TRBD2,TRBJ2-7,-,CASSIAISGFSYEQYF,TGTGCCAGTAGTATAGCAATTAGCGGGTTCTCCTACGAGCAGTACTTC
TRBV7-2,-,TRBJ2-6,-,CASSLATGGANVLTF,TGTGCCAGCAGCTTAGCGACGGGTGGGGCCAACGTCCTGACTTTC
TRBV18,-,TRBJ2-5,-,CASSPLPQETQYF,TGTGCCAGCTCACCACTCCCTCAAGAGACCCAGTACTTC
TRBV6-5,TRBD2,TRBJ2-7,once,CASRSGDPSYEQYF,TGTGCCAGCAGGAGCGGGGACCCTTCCTACGAGCAGTACTTC
TRBV6-6,TRBD2,TRBJ2-3,-,CASSYLAGGDTQYF,TGTGCCAGCAGTTACCTAGCGGGGGGAGATACGCAGTATTTT
TRBV6-1,-,TRBJ1-5,-,CASSEERGANQPQHF,TGTGCCAGCAGTGAAGAACGGGGGGCTAATCAGCCCCAGCATTTT
TRBV2,TRBD1,TRBJ2-3,-,CASRGDRGQTDTQYF,TGTGCCAGCAGGGGGGACAGGGGGCAGACAGATACGCAGTATTTT
TRBV5-6,-,TRBJ1-5,-,CASSAGTLSNQPQHF,TGTGCCAGCAGCGCCGGGACACTTAGCAATCAGCCCCAGCATTTT
TRBV5-1,-,TRBJ1-4,-,CASSLSGFNEKLFF,TGCGCCAGCAGCTTGTCAGGGTTTAATGAAAAACTGTTTTTT
TRBV7-8,TRBD1,TRBJ1-1,once,CASSLWAGGEGTEAFF,TGTGCCAGCAGCTTATGGGCAGGGGGCGAGGGCACTGAAGCTTTCTTT
TRBV4-2,-,TRBJ1-4,-,CASSVPGGGRTEKLFF,TGTGCCAGCAGTGTCCCGGGAGGGGGGAGGACTGAAAAACTGTTTTTT
TRBV28,TRBD1,TRBJ1-1,-,CASSFSGQGKIDTEAFF,TGTGCCAGCAGTTTCTCTGGACAGGGCAAGATAGACACTGAAGCTTTCTTT
TRBV7-3,-,TRBJ1-1,-,CASSPLEKGGAFF,TGTGCCAGCAGCCCGCTCGAAAAGGGCGGGGCTTTCTTT
TRBV7-8,TRBD1,TRBJ2-4,once,CASSSTGGSGNIQYF,TGTGCCAGCAGCTCAACAGGGGGTAGTGGAAACATTCAGTACTTC
TRBV6-5,-,TRBJ1-2,-,CASGSDGNYGYTF,TGTGCCAGCGGCTCAGACGGGAACTATGGCTACACCTTC
TRBV7-3,TRBD2,TRBJ2-1,-,CASSRSGGSPEQFF,TGTGCCAGCAGCCGCAGCGGGGGGAGTCCTGAGCAGTTCTTC
TRBV19,TRBD1,TRBJ1-2,-,CASTGVGYGYTF,TGTGCCAGCACAGGGGTAGGGTATGGCTACACCTTC